This T cell receptor beta chain originates from a study of shared clonotypes between healthy human individuals. This table comes from immunoSEQ multiplex PCR, and its TCRdb copy is limited to in-frame clones, with some not included. The sample lists 150,000 to 200,000 clones; over 80% were seen once. The germline V and J ends were trimmed by 0 bases and 8 bases, with 11 bases remaining between them. This CDR3 region has 15 residues. Germline CDR1 is SGHAT and CDR2 is FQNNGV. This rearrangement joins TRBV11-2 to TRBJ1-6; D is ambiguous. Sample: naive CD4+ T cells sorted from blood. Subset meaning: CD45RA+ positively selected. The TCR was taken from a woman aged 25 to 39 in good health. The CDR3 DNA is TGTGCCAGCAGCTTAGATGTGGTTTTTGATTCACCCCTCCACTTT. Translated, it gives CASSLDVVFDSPLHF.